Following are 24 T cell receptor beta chains from one sample sequenced in a study of OX40 agonist ivuxolimab in advanced cancers. Data came from immunoSEQ multiplex PCR; TCRdb stores just in-frame clones and leaves some out. Here the sample spans roughly 54,000 clones, around 89% being singletons. The sequencing here drew on CD4+ or CD8+ T cells sorted from blood, taken in a trial of the OX40 agonist ivuxolimab. All receptors come from an adult with an advanced solid tumor such as melanoma, head and neck, liver or kidney cancer.

A few counts support this clone. The V gene is TRBV9, the J gene TRBJ1-1, with D unclear. Per germline, CDR1 SGDLS and CDR2 YYNGEE. The CDR3 spans 14 residues. V dropped 1 base and J dropped 4 bases, with 11 bases sitting between them. The CDR3 loop reads CASSVTDVSTEAFF. The DNA of the CDR3 is TGTGCCAGCAGCGTAACAGATGTGAGCACTGAAGCTTTCTTT. Full variable domain (rest looked up from reference TRBV9 and TRBJ1-1): DSGVTQTPKHLITATGQRVTLRCSPRSGDLSVYWYQQSLDQGLQFLIQYYNGEERAKGNILERFSAQQFPDLHSELNLSSLELGDSALYFCASSVTDVSTEAFFGQGTRLTVV.

The rearrangement links TRBV6-5 to TRBJ2-1; D gene ambiguous. CDR1 and CDR2 from the germline V gene are MNHEY and SVGAGI. V was pared by 0 bases and J by 4 bases, with 13 bases between. This CDR3 spans 16 amino acids. This chain's CDR3 is CASSYSSSDSYNEQFF. The CDR3 nucleotides read TGTGCCAGCAGTTACTCATCTTCTGATAGTTACAATGAGCAGTTCTTC.

This clone showed up just once. The V and J genes are TRBV5-1 and TRBJ2-1; TRBD1 aligns across 8 bases. Germline V lookup: CDR1 SGHRS, CDR2 YFSETQ. Germline trimming cut 0 bases from V and 6 bases from J; bases unmatched to any gene: 8. The CDR3 length is 16 residues. DNA for the CDR3: TGCGCCAGCAGCTTGGCCGCAGGGGGCAGCTCCAATGAGCAGTTCTTC. Protein product: CASSLAAGGSSNEQFF.

The genes are TRBV9 and TRBJ2-7; TRBD1 aligns across 7 bases. V lost 3 bases to trimming and J lost 4 bases; unmatched junction nucleotides: 4. The germline CDR1 and CDR2 sequences are SGDLS and YYNGEE. CDR3 length: 13 residues. DNA of the CDR3: TGTGCCAGCAGCGCCAGACAGGGATACGAGCAGTACTTC. The encoded protein is CASSARQGYEQYF. The complete variable domain, with remaining parts taken from reference TRBV9 and TRBJ2-7, reads DSGVTQTPKHLITATGQRVTLRCSPRSGDLSVYWYQQSLDQGLQFLIQYYNGEERAKGNILERFSAQQFPDLHSELNLSSLELGDSALYFCASSARQGYEQYFGPGTRLTVT.

J is TRBJ1-2 and V is TRBV20-1; D uncertain. Looked up from germline, CDR1 is DFQATT and CDR2 is SNEGSKA (reference sequence). The CDR3 runs to 11 residues. Trimming left V 5 bases short and J 7 bases short, with 11 bases between. CDR3 nucleotide sequence: TGCAGTGCTGAGTCTCCGGGTGGCTACACCTTC. The encoded protein is CSAESPGGYTF.

The chain uses TRBV2 and TRBJ1-3; 8 bases match TRBD1. The germline gives CDR1 SNHLY, CDR2 FYNNEI. CDR3 length: 15 residues. J lost 3 bases, V lost 3 bases, and 4 bases had no gene match. The CDR3 region is CASSEGGTGGNTIYF. CDR3 sequence (DNA): TGTGCCAGCAGTGAGGGAGGGACAGGTGGAAACACCATATATTTT.

The chain links TRBV5-4 to TRBJ1-2; D ambiguous. V lost 5 bases, J lost 8 bases, and 13 bases lay in between. Per the germline V gene, CDR1 is SGHNT and CDR2 is YYREEE (reference sequence). This CDR3 has 12 amino acids. CDR3 nucleotide sequence: TGTGCCAGCAGGGGTTGGATGGGCGGCTACACCTTC. The encoded protein is CASRGWMGGYTF.

The rearrangement uses TRBV5-4 and TRBJ2-3, with a possible D match to TRBD2 (5 bases). The V and J ends lost 10 bases and 5 bases respectively, with 17 bases between them. The CDR3 runs 13 residues. Germline CDR1 SGHNT, CDR2 YYREEE (reference sequence). CDR3 sequence (DNA): TGTGCCGGTAGCGACCCAAGGGTAGATACGCAGTATTTT. Amino acids: CAGSDPRVDTQYF.

The chain uses TRBV11-2 and TRBJ2-5; no clear D. The V gene's germline CDR1 is SGHAT and CDR2 FQNNGV. The CDR3 contains 14 residues. V was pared by 4 bases and J by 4 bases, with 13 bases between. Here the CDR3 DNA reads TGTGCCAGCAGCTCTACCTACAAGGGAGAGACCCAGTACTTC. Translated, it gives CASSSTYKGETQYF.

The chain carries TRBV11-3 and TRBJ1-3, with D perhaps matching TRBD1 (5 bases). The length of the CDR3 is 17 residues. Germline V gene data show CDR1 as SGHNT and CDR2 as YENEEA. The V end was cut by 3 bases, the J end by 0 bases, with 15 bases between. DNA of the CDR3: TGTGCCAGCAGCTTCCCCCCCCAGGGAAGCTCTGGAAACACCATATATTTT. Translated, it gives CASSFPPQGSSGNTIYF.

This clone was recorded once. The chain is built from TRBV28 and TRBJ2-6; no clear D gene. CDR1 is MDHEN and CDR2 is SYDVKM in the germline V gene. This CDR3 has 15 residues. V was trimmed by 6 bases and J by 0 bases, leaving 9 bases between them. The CDR3, as DNA: TGTGCCAGCAGGCGAGCAAGCTCTGGGGCCAACGTCCTGACTTTC. It translates to CASRRASSGANVLTF.

J is TRBJ1-1 and V is TRBV30; TRBD1 matches at 7 bases. The CDR3 is made up of 12 amino acids. The germline V gene encodes CDR1 GTSNPN and CDR2 SVGIG (reference sequence). The junction had 3 bases not matched to a gene; V was cut back by 3 bases and J by 5 bases. The CDR3 region has the DNA TGTGCCTGGAGCCCAGGGGGGACTGAAGCTTTCTTT. Protein: CAWSPGGTEAFF. The full variable domain, in which reference TRBV30 and TRBJ1-1 provide the parts outside the CDR3, is SQTIHQWPATLVQPVGSPLSLECTVEGTSNPNLYWYRQAAGRGLQLLFYSVGIGQISSEVPQNLSASRPQDRQFILSSKKLLLSDSGFYLCAWSPGGTEAFFGQGTRLTVV.

The rearrangement joins TRBV5-6 to TRBJ2-3, with D maybe TRBD2 (7 bases). CDR1 is SGHDT and CDR2 is YYEEEE in the germline V gene. The length of the CDR3 is 16 residues. V gave up 4 bases and J gave up 0 bases, with 15 bases separating them. CDR3 region: CASSELGGASTDTQYF. CDR3 DNA sequence: TGTGCCAGCAGCGAGTTAGGGGGGGCTAGCACAGATACGCAGTATTTT.

In this sample, this clone turned up a few times. CDR3 amino acids: CASSRQDLNTEAFF. CDR3 coding DNA: TGTGCCAGCAGTAGACAGGACTTGAACACTGAAGCTTTCTTT. The chain links TRBV27 to TRBJ1-1; D may be TRBD1 (6 bases). Germline V lookup: CDR1 MNHEY, CDR2 SMNVEV (reference sequence). The CDR3 covers 14 residues. Trimming removed 5 bases from V and 0 bases from J, with 10 bases in between.

The chain employs TRBV28 and TRBJ1-2; D unclear. Germline assignment: CDR1 MDHEN and CDR2 SYDVKM. With 8 bases removed from V and 4 bases from J, the gap between germline ends came to 17 bases. This CDR3 spans 14 amino acids. CDR3 sequence reads: CASHLEGGGYGYTF. CDR3 sequence (DNA): TGTGCCAGCCACCTGGAGGGAGGCGGCTATGGCTACACCTTC.

CDR3 nucleotides: TGCGCCAGCAGCCCGATAATGGGGGATTTTAATGAAAAACTGTTTTTT. Translated, it gives CASSPIMGDFNEKLFF. The V call is TRBV4-1, the J call TRBJ1-4; the D gene is possibly TRBD1 (5 bases). Germline values: CDR1 MGHRA, CDR2 YSYEKL. CDR3 length equals 16 residues. Trimming stripped 4 bases from V and 4 bases from J, with 16 bases between.

The chain has TRBV5-1 and TRBJ2-5; 9 nucleotides align to TRBD2. This CDR3 spans 17 amino acids. CDR1 and CDR2 from the germline V gene are SGHRS and YFSETQ. With 0 bases clipped from V and 3 bases from J, the junction kept 9 bases outside the gene matches. DNA for the CDR3: TGCGCCAGCAGCTTGGCCAGACATAGCGGGGGAGAAGAGACCCAGTACTTC. Translated: CASSLARHSGGEETQYF.

The V call is TRBV4-2, the J call TRBJ1-4; 9 bases fit TRBD1. Germline lookup yields CDR1 LGHNA and CDR2 YNFKEQ. This CDR3 spans 18 amino acids. The V segment lost 0 bases and the J segment 0 bases; nucleotides outside the gene matches: 5. The CDR3 DNA is TGTGCCAGCAGCCAAGATCCGACAGGGGGGTCAACTAATGAAAAACTGTTTTTT. As protein: CASSQDPTGGSTNEKLFF.

The gene calls are TRBV6-1 and TRBJ1-4; 7 nucleotides agree with TRBD1. V lost 8 bases and J lost 0; bases outside the gene matches: 6. From germline, CDR1 is MNHNS and CDR2 SASEGT. The CDR3 totals 15 residues. This CDR3 reads CASDSGGATNEKLFF. CDR3 DNA: TGTGCCAGCGATTCAGGGGGAGCAACTAATGAAAAACTGTTTTTT.

The V gene is TRBV5-1, the J gene TRBJ2-3; D gene ambiguous. The CDR3 loop spans 13 amino acids. Between the trimmed V and J ends, which lost 3 bases and 0 bases, there was a span of 5 bases. CDR1 SGHRS and CDR2 YFSETQ come from the germline V gene. Written as DNA, the CDR3 is TGCGCCAGCAGCTCCGCGAGCACAGATACGCAGTATTTT. Amino acids: CASSSASTDTQYF.

The V gene is TRBV6-5, the J gene TRBJ2-3; the match to TRBD1 covers 7 bases. This CDR3 comprises 15 residues. From germline, CDR1 is MNHEY and CDR2 SVGAGI. Unmatched junction bases numbered 11, after V lost 7 bases and J lost 4 bases. The CDR3: CASKMTGWGPDTQYF. The CDR3 DNA reads TGTGCCAGCAAGATGACAGGGTGGGGACCAGATACGCAGTATTTT.

V gene TRBV9 combines with J gene TRBJ1-5; no reliable D call. CDR1 is SGDLS, CDR2 YYNGEE, per germline. V lost 3 bases, J lost 1 base, and 5 bases lay in between. The CDR3 runs to 13 residues. The CDR3 nucleotides read TGTGCCAGCAGCGCCGACAGCAATCAGCCCCAGCATTTT. Translated: CASSADSNQPQHF.

V is TRBV7-8 and J is TRBJ1-5; D is unclear. Germline-derived CDR1 and CDR2 are SGHVS and FQNEAQ. The CDR3 loop spans 15 amino acids. V was pared by 3 bases and J by 3 bases, with 12 bases between. CDR3 amino acids: CASSLVERANQPQHF. In nucleotides, the CDR3 is TGTGCCAGCAGCTTGGTAGAAAGGGCCAATCAGCCCCAGCATTTT.

The genes are TRBV30 and TRBJ2-2; no definite D call. V shed 0 bases and J shed 5 bases, with 7 bases lying between them. CDR3 length: 13 residues. Germline CDR1 is GTSNPN and CDR2 is SVGIG (reference sequence). The CDR3 sequence: CAWSVMGTGELFF. The CDR3 DNA sequence: TGTGCCTGGAGTGTCATGGGGACCGGGGAGCTGTTTTTT. The whole variable domain, filled in from reference TRBV30 and TRBJ2-2, reads SQTIHQWPATLVQPVGSPLSLECTVEGTSNPNLYWYRQAAGRGLQLLFYSVGIGQISSEVPQNLSASRPQDRQFILSSKKLLLSDSGFYLCAWSVMGTGELFFGEGSRLTVL.